The rows below give T cell receptor beta chains drawn from one sample of a study of T cell repertoires in aging, cancer and after chemotherapy. A single record per CDR3 protein comes from TCRdb applying MiXCR to the multiplex PCR reads. The sample holds more than 2,500 distinct CDR3 sequences, 30% seen once. The sample was blood. The source is a human donor in good health. CDR3s leave out the opening cysteine and the closing phenylalanine or tryptophan.

V: TRBV4-1; J: TRBJ2-3; CDR3: ASSEQGKDTQY
V: TRBV24-1; J: TRBJ2-1; CDR3: ATSDFPRERPYNEQF
V: TRBV18; J: TRBJ1-1; CDR3: ASSPLPIEGDTEAF
V: TRBV15; J: TRBJ2-3; CDR3: ATSRDRGRTDTQY
V: TRBV27; J: TRBJ1-4; CDR3: ASSPFPGGAYEKLF
V: TRBV30; J: TRBJ1-3; CDR3: AWRKSVGNTIY
V: TRBV12-3/TRBV12-4; J: TRBJ2-1; CDR3: ASTRDRSFDEQF
V: TRBV28; J: TRBJ1-2; CDR3: ATRQGVIYGYT
V: TRBV5-4; J: TRBJ2-1; CDR3: ASSPGPGNEQF
V: TRBV28; J: TRBJ2-3; CDR3: ASSLIGQGGGDTQY
V: TRBV6-4; J: TRBJ2-3; CDR3: ASSDGSADTQY
V: TRBV15; J: TRBJ2-3; CDR3: ATSRDQGAADTQY
V: TRBV12-3/TRBV12-4; J: TRBJ1-1; CDR3: ASSLEYEAF
V: TRBV19; J: TRBJ1-4; CDR3: ASSRRSREKLF
V: TRBV4-1; J: TRBJ1-3; CDR3: ASSPGQVRSSSGNTIY
V: TRBV12-3/TRBV12-4; J: TRBJ2-1; CDR3: ASSPRGSGMRLKNEQF
V: TRBV6-4; J: TRBJ2-3; CDR3: ASSRDTTDTQY
V: TRBV6-5; J: TRBJ1-2; CDR3: ASSPGTGNGYT
V: TRBV27; J: TRBJ1-1; CDR3: ASSFTGQGQAF
V: TRBV7-2; J: TRBJ2-5; CDR3: ASSWGKEPQETQY
V: TRBV5-1; J: TRBJ1-4; CDR3: ASSLTTGEAEKLF
V: TRBV20-1; J: TRBJ2-3; CDR3: SASLGDTDTQY
V: TRBV27; J: TRBJ1-5; CDR3: ASRLTTVQPQH
V: TRBV29-1; J: TRBJ2-1; CDR3: SVEDNRVGDNEQF
V: TRBV30; J: TRBJ2-7; CDR3: AWDTQRGFEQY
V: TRBV19; J: TRBJ1-4; CDR3: ASSTSDRGRRTNEKLF
V: TRBV6-5; J: TRBJ2-3; CDR3: ASGTSGGADTQY
V: TRBV12-3/TRBV12-4; J: TRBJ1-1; CDR3: ASSPLANTEAF
V: TRBV20-1; J: TRBJ1-1; CDR3: SANGQGHTEAF
V: TRBV27; J: TRBJ1-1; CDR3: ASSFGVDTEAF
V: TRBV30; J: TRBJ1-2; CDR3: AWSVADSGNYGYT
V: TRBV7-9; J: TRBJ2-5; CDR3: ASSDGTGVVETQY
V: TRBV12-3/TRBV12-4; J: TRBJ2-4; CDR3: ASSLASGYLAKNIQY
V: TRBV6-2/TRBV6-3; J: TRBJ2-6; CDR3: ASSQTTTGANVLT
V: TRBV20-1; J: TRBJ2-2; CDR3: SARLRTAGELF
V: TRBV7-2; J: TRBJ2-7; CDR3: ASSLEWTAYEQY
V: TRBV10-3; J: TRBJ2-7; CDR3: AISDSPGQGPSSSYEQY
V: TRBV20-1; J: TRBJ1-2; CDR3: SAGETGSHYGYT
V: TRBV10-3; J: TRBJ2-1; CDR3: ATAKGGVSYNEQF
V: TRBV4-2; J: TRBJ1-2; CDR3: ASSRDTAPGGYT
V: TRBV20-1; J: TRBJ2-3; CDR3: SAAGTRSADTQY
V: TRBV5-1; J: TRBJ2-7; CDR3: ASSLGGLGYSYEQY
V: TRBV6-4; J: TRBJ2-2; CDR3: ASSESGEGGELF
V: TRBV11-2; J: TRBJ2-2; CDR3: ASSLNTGDTGELF
V: TRBV19; J: TRBJ2-3; CDR3: ASSIVRSGHYTDTQY
V: TRBV5-5; J: TRBJ1-2; CDR3: ASMDRGYGYT
V: TRBV7-9; J: TRBJ2-2; CDR3: ASSPGRGPGELF
V: TRBV20-1; J: TRBJ2-3; CDR3: SAPTSGRWSTDTQY
V: TRBV20-1; J: TRBJ1-2; CDR3: SANPARTNYGYT
V: TRBV28; J: TRBJ1-4; CDR3: ASSLGTTNEKLF
V: TRBV19; J: TRBJ2-1; CDR3: ASSLLAGVGNEQF
V: TRBV5-5; J: TRBJ1-4; CDR3: ASSPDRGGEKLF
V: TRBV6-1; J: TRBJ1-4; CDR3: ASRRTAGGEKLF
V: TRBV15; J: TRBJ2-5; CDR3: ATSRGSGGQETQY